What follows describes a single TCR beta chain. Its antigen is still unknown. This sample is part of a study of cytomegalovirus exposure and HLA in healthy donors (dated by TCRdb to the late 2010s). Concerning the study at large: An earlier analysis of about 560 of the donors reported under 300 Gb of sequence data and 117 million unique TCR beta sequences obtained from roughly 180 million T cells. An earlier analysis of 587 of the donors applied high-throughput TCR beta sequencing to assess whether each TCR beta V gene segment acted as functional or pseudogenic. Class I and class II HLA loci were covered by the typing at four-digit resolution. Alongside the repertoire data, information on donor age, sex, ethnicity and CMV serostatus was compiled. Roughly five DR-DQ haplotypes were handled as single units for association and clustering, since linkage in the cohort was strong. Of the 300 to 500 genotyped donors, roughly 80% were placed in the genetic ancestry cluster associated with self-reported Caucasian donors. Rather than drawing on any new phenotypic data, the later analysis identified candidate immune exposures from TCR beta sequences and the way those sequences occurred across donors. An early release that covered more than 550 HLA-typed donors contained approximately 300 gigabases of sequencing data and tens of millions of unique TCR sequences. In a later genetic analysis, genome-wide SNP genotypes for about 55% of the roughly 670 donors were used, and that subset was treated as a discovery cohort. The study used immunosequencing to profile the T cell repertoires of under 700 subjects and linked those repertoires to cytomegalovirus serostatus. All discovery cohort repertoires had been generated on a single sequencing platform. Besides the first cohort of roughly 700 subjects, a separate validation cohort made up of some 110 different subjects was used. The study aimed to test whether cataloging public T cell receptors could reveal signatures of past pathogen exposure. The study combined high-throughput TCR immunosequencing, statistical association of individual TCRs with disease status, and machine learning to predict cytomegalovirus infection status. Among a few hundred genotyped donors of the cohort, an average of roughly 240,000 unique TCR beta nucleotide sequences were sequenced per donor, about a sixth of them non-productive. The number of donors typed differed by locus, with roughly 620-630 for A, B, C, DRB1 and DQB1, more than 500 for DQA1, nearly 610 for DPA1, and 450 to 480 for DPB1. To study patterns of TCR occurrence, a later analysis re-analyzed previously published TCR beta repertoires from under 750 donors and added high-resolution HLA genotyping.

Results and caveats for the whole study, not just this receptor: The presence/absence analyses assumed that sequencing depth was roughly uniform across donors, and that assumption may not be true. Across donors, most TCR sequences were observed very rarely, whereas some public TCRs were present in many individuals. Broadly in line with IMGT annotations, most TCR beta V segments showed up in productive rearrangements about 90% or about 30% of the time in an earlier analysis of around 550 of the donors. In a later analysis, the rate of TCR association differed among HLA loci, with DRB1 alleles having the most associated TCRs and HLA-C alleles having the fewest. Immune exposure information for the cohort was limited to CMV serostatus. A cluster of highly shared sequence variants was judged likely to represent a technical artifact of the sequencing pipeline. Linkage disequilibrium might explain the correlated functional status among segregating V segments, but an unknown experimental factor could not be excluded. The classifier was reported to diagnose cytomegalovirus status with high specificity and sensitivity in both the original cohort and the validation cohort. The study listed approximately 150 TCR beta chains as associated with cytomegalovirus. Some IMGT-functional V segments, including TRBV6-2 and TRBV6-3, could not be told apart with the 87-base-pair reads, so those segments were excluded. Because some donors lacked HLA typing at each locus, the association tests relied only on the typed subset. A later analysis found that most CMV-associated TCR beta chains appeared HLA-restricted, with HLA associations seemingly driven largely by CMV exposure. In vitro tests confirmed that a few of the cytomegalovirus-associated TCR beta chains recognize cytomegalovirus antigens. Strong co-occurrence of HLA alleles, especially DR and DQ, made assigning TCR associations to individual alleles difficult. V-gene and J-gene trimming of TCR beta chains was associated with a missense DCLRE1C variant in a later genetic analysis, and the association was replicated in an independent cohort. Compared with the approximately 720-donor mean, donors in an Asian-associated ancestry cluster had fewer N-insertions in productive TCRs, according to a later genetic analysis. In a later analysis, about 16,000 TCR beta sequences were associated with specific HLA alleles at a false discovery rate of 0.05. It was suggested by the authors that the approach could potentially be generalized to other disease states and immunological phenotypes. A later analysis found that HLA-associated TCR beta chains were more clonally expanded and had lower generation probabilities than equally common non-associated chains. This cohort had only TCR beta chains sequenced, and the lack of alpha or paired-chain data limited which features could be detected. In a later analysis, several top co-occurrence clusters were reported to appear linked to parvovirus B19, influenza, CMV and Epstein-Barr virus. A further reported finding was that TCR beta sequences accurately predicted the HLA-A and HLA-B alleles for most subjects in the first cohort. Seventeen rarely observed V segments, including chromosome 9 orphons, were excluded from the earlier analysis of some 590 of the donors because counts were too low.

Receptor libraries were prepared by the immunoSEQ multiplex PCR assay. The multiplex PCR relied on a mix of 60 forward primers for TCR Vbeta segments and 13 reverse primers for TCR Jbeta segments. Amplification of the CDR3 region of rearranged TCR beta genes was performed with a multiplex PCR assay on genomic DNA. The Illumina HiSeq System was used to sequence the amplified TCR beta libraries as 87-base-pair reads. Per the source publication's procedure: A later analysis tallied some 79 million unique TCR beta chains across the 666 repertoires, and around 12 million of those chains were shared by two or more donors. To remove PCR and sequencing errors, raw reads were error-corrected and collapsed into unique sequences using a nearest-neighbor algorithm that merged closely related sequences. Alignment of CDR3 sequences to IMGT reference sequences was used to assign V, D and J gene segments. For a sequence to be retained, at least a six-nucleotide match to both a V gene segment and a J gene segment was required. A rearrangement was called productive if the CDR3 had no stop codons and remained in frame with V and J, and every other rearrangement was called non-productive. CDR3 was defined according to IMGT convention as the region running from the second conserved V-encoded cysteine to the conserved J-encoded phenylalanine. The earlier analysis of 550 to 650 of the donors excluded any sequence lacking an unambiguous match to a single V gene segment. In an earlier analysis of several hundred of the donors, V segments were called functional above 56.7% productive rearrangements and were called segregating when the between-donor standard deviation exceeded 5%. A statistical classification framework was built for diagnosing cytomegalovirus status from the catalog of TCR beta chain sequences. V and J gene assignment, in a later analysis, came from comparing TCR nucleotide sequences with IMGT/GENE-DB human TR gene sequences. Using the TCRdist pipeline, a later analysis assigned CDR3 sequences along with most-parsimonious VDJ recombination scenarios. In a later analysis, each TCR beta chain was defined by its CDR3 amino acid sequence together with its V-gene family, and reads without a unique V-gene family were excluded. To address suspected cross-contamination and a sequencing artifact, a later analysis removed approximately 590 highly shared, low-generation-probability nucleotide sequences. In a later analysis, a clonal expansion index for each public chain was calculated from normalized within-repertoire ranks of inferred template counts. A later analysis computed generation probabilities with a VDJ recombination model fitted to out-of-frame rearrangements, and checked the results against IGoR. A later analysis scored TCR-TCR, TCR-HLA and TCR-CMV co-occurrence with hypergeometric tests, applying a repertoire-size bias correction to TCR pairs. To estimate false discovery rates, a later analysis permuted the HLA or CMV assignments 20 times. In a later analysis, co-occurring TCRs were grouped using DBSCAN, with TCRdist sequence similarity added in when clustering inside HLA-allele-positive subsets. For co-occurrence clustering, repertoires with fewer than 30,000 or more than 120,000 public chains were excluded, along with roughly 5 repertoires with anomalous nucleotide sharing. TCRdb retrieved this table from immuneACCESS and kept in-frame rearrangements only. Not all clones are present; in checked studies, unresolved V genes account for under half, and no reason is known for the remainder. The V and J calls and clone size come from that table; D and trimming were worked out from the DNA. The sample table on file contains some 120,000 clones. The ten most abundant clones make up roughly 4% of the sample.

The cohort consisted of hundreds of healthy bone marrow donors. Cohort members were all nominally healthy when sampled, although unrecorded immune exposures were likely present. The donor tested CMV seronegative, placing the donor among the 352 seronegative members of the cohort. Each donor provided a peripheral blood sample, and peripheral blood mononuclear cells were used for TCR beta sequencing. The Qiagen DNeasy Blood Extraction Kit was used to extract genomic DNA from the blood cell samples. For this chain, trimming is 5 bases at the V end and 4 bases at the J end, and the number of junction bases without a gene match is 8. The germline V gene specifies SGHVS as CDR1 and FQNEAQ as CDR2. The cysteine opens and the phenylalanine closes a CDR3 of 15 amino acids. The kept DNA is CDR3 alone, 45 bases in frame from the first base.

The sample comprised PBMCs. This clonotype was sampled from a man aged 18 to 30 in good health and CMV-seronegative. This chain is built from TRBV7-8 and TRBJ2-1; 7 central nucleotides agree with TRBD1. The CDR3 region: CASSPQGVSYNEQFF. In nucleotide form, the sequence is TGTGCCAGCAGCCCCCAGGGGGTGTCATACAATGAGCAGTTCTTC.